The next 19 T cell receptor beta chains were all read from a single sample in a study of T-cell memory formation after mild COVID-19. Using its own MiXCR run on the 5' RACE reads, TCRdb lists one record per CDR3 protein. The profile shows 550,000 to 700,000 distinct CDR3 sequences, around 17% of them singletons. Sequencing was done on a sample of PBMCs or a T cell subset sorted from them (not recorded which). The source is an adult woman who had mild COVID-19 (a few samples of this study predate the infection). Cell type and time point are not known.

This chain connects TRBV20-1 to TRBJ2-2; perhaps TRBD1 as D (6 bases). This CDR3 has 16 residues. V lost 0 bases to trimming and J lost 1 base, with 12 bases between them. The germline gives CDR1 DFQATT, CDR2 SNEGSKA (reference sequence). In nucleotides, the CDR3 is TGCAGTGCTAGAGACACCCGACAGGTGAACACCGGGGAGCTGTTTTTT. Protein: CSARDTRQVNTGELFF.

This clonotype has more than one count but fewer than ten. V gene TRBV7-9 combines with J gene TRBJ1-5; D unclear. This CDR3 region has 12 residues. V was trimmed by 5 bases and J by 13 bases, leaving 15 bases between them. Germline CDR1 reads SEHNR; CDR2 reads FQNEAQ (reference sequence). The CDR3: CASSVSDYDQHF. The CDR3 DNA follows: TGTGCCAGCAGCGTCAGTGATTATGATCAGCATTTT. Full variable domain (missing parts from reference TRBV7-9 and TRBJ1-5): DTGVSQNPRHKITKRGQNVTFRCDPISEHNRLYWYRQTLGQGPEFLTYFQNEAQLEKSRLLSDRFSAERPKGSFSTLEIQRTEQGDSAMYLCASSVSDYDQHFGDGTRLSIL.

This clonotype was seen only a few times. This chain joins TRBV5-1 and TRBJ2-7; 9 bases are shared with TRBD1. This CDR3 comprises 14 residues. J gave up 5 bases and V 0 bases, and 3 bases lay outside the gene matches. Germline V gene data show CDR1 as SGHRS and CDR2 as YFSETQ. CDR3 sequence reads: CASSLGQGEDEQYF. CDR3 in DNA: TGCGCCAGCAGCTTGGGACAGGGGGAGGACGAGCAGTACTTC.

The rearrangement uses TRBV5-1 and TRBJ1-1; no clear D. The ends were cut back, 4 bases at V and 2 bases at J, with 12 bases in the middle. CDR1 and CDR2 (germline): SGHRS, YFSETQ. The CDR3 sequence is 14 residues long. CDR3 region: CASSVNSQNTEAFF. The CDR3 region has the DNA TGCGCCAGCAGCGTTAACTCCCAAAACACTGAAGCTTTCTTT.

The CDR3: CASSGRLNRRLGETQYF. The CDR3 DNA is TGTGCCAGCAGCGGTCGTCTTAACAGGCGGCTTGGAGAGACCCAGTACTTC. This chain joins TRBV7-8 and TRBJ2-5, with D tentatively TRBD1 (5 bases). The CDR3 runs to 17 residues. Trimming cost V 5 bases and J 4 bases, with 23 bases left between them. In germline, CDR1 is SGHVS, CDR2 FQNEAQ.

The chain combines TRBV27 with TRBJ1-5; 7 nucleotides match TRBD1. The CDR3 covers 14 residues. Germline V gene data show CDR1 as MNHEY and CDR2 as SMNVEV (reference sequence). Trimming removed 4 bases from V and 7 bases from J; junction bases left unmatched: 7. The CDR3 region has the DNA TGTGCCAGCAGTTCCGACAGGGTAGTCCAGCCCCAGCATTTT. It specifies CASSSDRVVQPQHF.

The chain is built from TRBV2 and TRBJ2-1; D gene ambiguous. V lost 0 bases, J lost 12 bases, and 15 bases lay in between. Germline V gives CDR1 SNHLY, CDR2 FYNNEI. The CDR3 sequence is 14 residues long. The CDR3 region is CASSEATTPLGQFF. The CDR3 DNA reads as TGTGCCAGCAGTGAAGCCACCACCCCTTTAGGGCAGTTCTTC.

The sample holds a few counts of this clonotype. The chain has TRBV20-1 and TRBJ2-3, with D maybe TRBD2 (6 bases). This CDR3 is 13 amino acids long. V lost 5 bases, J lost 6 bases, and 15 bases lay in between. Germline values: CDR1 DFQATT, CDR2 SNEGSKA (reference sequence). This chain's CDR3 is CSAVGGTEDTQYF. As DNA, the CDR3 is TGCAGTGCTGTGGGGGGAACGGAGGATACGCAGTATTTT.

The rearrangement joins TRBV11-3 to TRBJ2-7; D uncertain. This CDR3 contains 14 residues. Germline lookup yields CDR1 SGHNT and CDR2 YENEEA. With 0 bases removed from V and 2 bases from J, the gap between germline ends came to 8 bases. CDR3 residues: CASSLEAATYEQYF. The CDR3 DNA is TGTGCCAGCAGCTTAGAGGCGGCTACCTACGAGCAGTACTTC.

In its sample, this clonotype was seen many times. The J gene is TRBJ2-1, the V gene TRBV2, with D maybe TRBD2 (5 bases). Looked up from germline, CDR1 is SNHLY and CDR2 is FYNNEI. Trimming took 6 bases from V and 10 from J, leaving 13 bases between them. The length of the CDR3 is 12 residues. The CDR3 loop reads CASRSDSAEQFF. Written as DNA, the CDR3 is TGTGCCAGCAGGTCGGACTCCGCGGAGCAGTTCTTC.

J is TRBJ1-1 and V is TRBV5-1, with 7 bases identical to TRBD1. The germline V gene has CDR1 SGHRS and CDR2 YFSETQ. Germline trimming cut 2 bases from V and 1 base from J; bases unmatched to any gene: 8. This CDR3 spans 16 amino acids. CDR3 sequence: CASSFTSGTANTEAFF. The CDR3 nucleotides are TGCGCCAGCAGCTTTACATCCGGGACAGCGAACACTGAAGCTTTCTTT.

The rearrangement joins TRBV15 to TRBJ2-7; the D gene is possibly TRBD2 (5 bases). The CDR3 extends over 15 amino acids. Germline CDR1 reads LNHNV; CDR2 reads YYDKDF (reference sequence). Trimming shortened V by 0 bases and J by 6 bases, and 15 bases separated the two germline ends. For the CDR3, the DNA is TGTGCCACCAGCAGAGATCGAGGGAGAAATCGCGAGCAGTACTTC. It yields the protein CATSRDRGRNREQYF.

The CDR3, as DNA: TGTGCCAGAAGCCTCCTAGGGGTGAGCTCCTACAATGAGCAGTTCTTC. As protein: CARSLLGVSSYNEQFF. The V gene is TRBV7-2, the J gene TRBJ2-1; D possibly corresponds to TRBD1 (5 bases). V was cut by 9 bases and J by 0 bases, with 18 bases left in between. Per germline, CDR1 SGHTA and CDR2 FQGNSA. This CDR3 spans 16 amino acids.

This clonotype has more than one count but fewer than ten. The chain carries TRBV12-3 or TRBV12-4 and TRBJ1-2; D gene unclear. The germline V and J ends were trimmed by 3 bases and 13 bases, with 12 bases remaining between them. The length of the CDR3 is 11 residues. The CDR3 coding sequence is TGTGCCAGCAGTTTGATGGCTACTCCCACCTTC. Its protein product is CASSLMATPTF.

This clonotype was seen a few times. This chain joins TRBV7-3 and TRBJ2-5; D not certain. The CDR3 runs to 13 residues. Trimming took 6 bases from V and 4 from J, leaving 12 bases between them. Germline-derived CDR1 and CDR2 are SGHTA and FQGTGA. CDR3 in amino acids: CASSPDSGETQYF. The CDR3 DNA follows: TGTGCCAGCAGTCCCGATTCGGGAGAGACCCAGTACTTC. Combining the CDR3 with reference TRBV7-3 and TRBJ2-5 gives the whole variable domain GAGVSQTPSNKVTEKGKYVELRCDPISGHTALYWYRQSLGQGPEFLIYFQGTGAADDSGLPNDRFFAVRPEGSVSTLKIQRTERGDSAVYLCASSPDSGETQYFGPGTRLLVL.

There are a few counts of this clonotype. The chain combines TRBV20-1 with TRBJ2-7, with D maybe TRBD2 (6 bases). V was shortened by 6 bases and J by 2 bases, with 17 bases between the two germline ends. The CDR3 sequence is 14 residues long. The V gene's germline CDR1 is DFQATT and CDR2 SNEGSKA (reference sequence). Here the CDR3 reads CSAGGRSVTYEQYF. The CDR3 region has the DNA TGCAGTGCCGGAGGGAGAAGCGTTACCTACGAGCAGTACTTC.

The chain employs TRBV6-5 and TRBJ2-7; D remains ambiguous. Germline V gene data show CDR1 as MNHEY and CDR2 as SVGAGI. The CDR3 totals 17 residues. Deletions cut 0 bases from V and 6 bases from J, with 21 bases between. The CDR3 DNA sequence: TGTGCCAGCAGTTACTCGCACACCCGGGCCTTGTCCACCGAGCAGTACTTC. As protein: CASSYSHTRALSTEQYF.

A few counts support this clonotype. In nucleotides, the CDR3 is TGTGCCAGCAGCATTACCCGGGACAGGGGGTACAATGAGCAGTTCTTC. Amino acid sequence: CASSITRDRGYNEQFF. The chain couples TRBV7-2 to TRBJ2-1; TRBD1 matches 11 bases. There are 16 residues in the CDR3. Germline CDR1 is SGHTA and CDR2 is FQGNSA. The V gene end was trimmed by 5 bases and the J gene end by 4 bases; junction bases not matched to a gene: 7.

Only a few counts were recorded for this clonotype. The chain employs TRBV29-1 and TRBJ1-2, with unresolved D. CDR3 size: 12 residues. V was pared by 2 bases and J by 4 bases, with 8 bases between. Germline values: CDR1 SQVTM, CDR2 ANQGSEA. Written as DNA, the CDR3 is TGCAGCGTTGAAAAATGGTCCTATGGCTACACCTTC. Translating it yields CSVEKWSYGYTF.